The rows below give T cell receptor beta chains drawn from one sample of a study of OX40 agonist ivuxolimab in advanced cancers. The repertoire was sequenced with immunoSEQ multiplex PCR; TCRdb's copy has only in-frame clones and lacks some. The data contain more than 75,000 clones, roughly 84% of them seen just once; the ten biggest clones take up over 0.25%. The sample consisted of CD4+ or CD8+ T cells sorted from blood, taken in a trial of the OX40 agonist ivuxolimab. The receptors derive from an adult with an advanced solid tumor such as melanoma, head and neck, liver or kidney cancer. The CDR3 runs from the conserved cysteine through the conserved F or W. D genes are given only for firm matches. Expanded clones get a size class; other rows say once, few or many, or leave the size out.

J gene	D gene	V gene	clone size	CDR3 DNA	CDR3 protein
TRBJ1-1	.	TRBV5-1	.	TGCGCCAGCAGCTTGGAGGTCGTGTACACTGAAGCTTTCTTT	CASSLEVVYTEAFF
TRBJ2-4	TRBD1	TRBV6-1	.	TGTGCCAGCAGTGGCCAGGGGGCGCGAGGCAAAAACATTCAGTACTTC	CASSGQGARGKNIQYF
TRBJ2-7	.	TRBV2	once	TGTGCCAGCAACCTGTTGGGGGGGACAAGATCCGAGCAGTACTTC	CASNLLGGTRSEQYF
TRBJ2-5	.	TRBV7-9	once	TGTGCCAGCGGATTTTGGACGGACCAAGAGACCCAGTACTTC	CASGFWTDQETQYF
TRBJ1-5	.	TRBV19	.	TGTGCCAGTAATCCTAGCAATCAGCCCCAGCATTTT	CASNPSNQPQHF
TRBJ1-2	.	TRBV5-8	.	TGTGCCAGCAGCCCAGTCTACCAGGTGTATGGCTACACCTTC	CASSPVYQVYGYTF
TRBJ2-1	TRBD2	TRBV7-2	.	TGTGCCAGCAGCTTAGCGCTAAACGGGAGGTCCTACAATGAGCAGTTCTTC	CASSLALNGRSYNEQFF
TRBJ2-6	.	TRBV21-1	.	TGTGCCAGCAGCAAAGAGGCCAAGTGGTTTTTGGGAGGGGCCAACGTCCTGACTTTC	CASSKEAKWFLGGANVLTF
TRBJ1-1	.	TRBV19	once	TGTGCCAGTAAGTTAGGGCGGGACACTGAAGCTTTCTTT	CASKLGRDTEAFF
TRBJ1-1	.	TRBV13	.	TGTGCCAGCAGCTTTAGGGACAAGAAGAACACTGAAGCTTTCTTT	CASSFRDKKNTEAFF
TRBJ2-5	TRBD2	TRBV5-5	.	TGTGCCAGCAGCTTTAGCGGGGGGGAAACCCAGTACTTC	CASSFSGGETQYF